This T cell receptor (beta chain) was identified during a study of blood T cell repertoires in COVID-19. About the research overall: Samples taken during acute and convalescent COVID-19 were collected in the United States, Italy and Spain. PBMCs, B-cell-depleted T cells, or T cells provided the cDNA or gDNA that made up the material.

Original methodology: Reference gene primers were amplified, and this amplification served to estimate nucleated cell counts. Clones were read by immunoSEQ multiplex PCR, and TCRdb kept only the in-frame ones, dropping some. The D gene and trimming were derived from the DNA, and the V and J assignments and clone size from that table. The data show 150,000 to 180,000 clones, about 88% seen once. Germline CDR1 MNHEY, CDR2 SMNVEV (reference sequence). The CDR3 consists of 17 residues. Trimming left V 5 bases short and J 6 bases short, with 22 bases between. The source of this sequence is a woman between 65 and 79 years old with acute or convalescent COVID-19. V is TRBV27 and J is TRBJ1-4; perhaps TRBD1 as D (6 bases). The sample was peripheral blood. The CDR3 DNA follows: TGTGCCAGCAGTGGGGGGGGGACACCAAGTCGCTATGAAAAACTGTTTTTT. Residues: CASSGGGTPSRYEKLFF. Full variable domain (remainder filled in from reference TRBV27 and TRBJ1-4): EAQVTQNPRYLITVTGKKLTVTCSQNMNHEYMSWYRQDPGLGLRQIYYSMNVEVTDKGDVPEGYKVSRKEKRNFPLILESPSPNQTSLYFCASSGGGTPSRYEKLFFGSGTQLSVL.